This passage covers 8 T cell receptor beta chains from one sample sequenced in a study of early T cells in non-severe SARS-CoV-2 infection (dated by TCRdb to the early 2020s). Library prep was done by 5' RACE. Sequencing relied on a NextSeq 500. TCRdb handled the public reads itself, with Q25 trimming in fastp and clone calling in MiXCR, and kept productive beta chains. Identical CDR3 protein sequences are pooled into one entry, listed with their most common genes and DNA. Across this sample there are about 64,000 distinct CDR3 sequences, with about 19% seen only once. The biggest ten clones account for approximately 15% of the sample. This sample comprised whole blood, obtained at baseline. The receptors derive from an adult who was a healthcare worker with PCR-confirmed SARS-CoV-2 infection or an uninfected control (not recorded which).

In its sample, this clonotype was seen a few times. This chain connects TRBV7-8 to TRBJ2-5; D is unresolved. Trimming cost V 3 bases and J 5 bases, with 10 bases left between them. CDR3 length: 13 amino acids. Germline V CDR1 and CDR2: SGHVS, FQNEAQ. CDR3 bases: TGTGCCAGCAGCTTGGCCCCCCTCGAGACCCAGTACTTC. Translating gives CASSLAPLETQYF.

This clonotype has ten or more counts. CDR3 sequence (DNA): TGTGCCAGCTCTAACGGGGGGGCCAGGGAGACCCAGTACTTC. Its protein is CASSNGGARETQYF. The V call is TRBV12-3 or TRBV12-4, the J call TRBJ2-5; 8 nucleotides line up with TRBD2. J gave up 5 bases and V 8 bases, and 10 bases lay outside the gene matches. The CDR3 is 14 residues long.

The table lists this clonotype with a count of one. A much larger clone lies one base from this, so it may be a read error. V and J are TRBV18 and TRBJ2-3; 10 bases fit TRBD1. The length of the CDR3 is 16 residues. Germline CDR1 reads KGHSH; CDR2 reads LQKENI. The CDR3 DNA is TGTGTCAGCTCACGGGAGACAGGGGGCGTCTCAGATACGCAGTATTTT. Protein sequence: CVSSRETGGVSDTQYF.

The J gene is TRBJ2-7, the V gene TRBV7-2; no firm D call. The CDR3 runs to 13 residues. CDR1 and CDR2 (germline): SGHTA, FQGNSA. The germline V and J ends were trimmed by 5 bases and 7 bases, with 15 bases remaining between them. The CDR3 loop reads CASSTNRLREQYF. The CDR3 DNA reads TGTGCCAGCAGCACAAATAGGTTGCGGGAGCAGTACTTC.

This clonotype appeared many times. The V call is TRBV12-3 or TRBV12-4, the J call TRBJ2-1; D remains unclear. V shed 3 bases and J shed 2 bases, with 8 bases lying between them. The CDR3 consists of 14 residues. CDR3: CASSLSTTYNEQFF. CDR3 in DNA: TGTGCCAGCAGTTTGTCCACTACCTACAATGAGCAGTTCTTC.

This clonotype was detected ten times or more. The rearrangement links TRBV11-2 to TRBJ2-2; D remains ambiguous. V dropped 3 bases and J dropped 1 base, with 6 bases sitting between them. CDR3 length: 14 residues. Germline V gives CDR1 SGHAT, CDR2 FQNNGV. The CDR3 here is CASSFRRNTGELFF. The DNA for the CDR3 is TGTGCCAGCAGCTTTCGTAGGAACACCGGGGAGCTGTTTTTT.

On this clonotype: Sequence at one end of the junction differs from germline and may be a read error. The J gene is TRBJ2-3, the V gene TRBV5-5, with D possibly being TRBD2 (5 bases). The germline CDR1 and CDR2 sequences are SGHKS and YYEKEE (reference sequence). The CDR3 is made up of 13 amino acids. The CDR3 region has the DNA TGTGCCAGCAGACCGGCTAGCATAGATACGCAGTATTTT. Encoded protein: CASRPASIDTQYF.

The genes are TRBV18 and TRBJ1-1; the match to TRBD1 covers 10 bases. Germline CDR1 and CDR2: KGHSH and LQKENI. Unmatched junction bases numbered 4, after V lost 3 bases and J lost 9 bases. CDR3 length: 13 residues. In DNA, the CDR3 is TGTGCCAGCTCACCGGAGGGACAGGGGAAAGCTTTCTTT. Protein product: CASSPEGQGKAFF.